The 2 T cell receptor beta chains in this list originate from one sample, sequenced in a study of T cells in women clearing cervical HPV infection. Some clones are missing from TCRdb's copy, which holds only in-frame ones; the method was immunoSEQ multiplex PCR. In total, the table holds tens of thousands of clones. Sequencing was carried out using blood buffy coat. These receptors were obtained from a woman between 18 and 70 years old with a cervical HPV16 infection that either progressed to CIN3+ or cleared (not recorded which).

Concerning this clone: The read ends 3 residues early relative to the CDR3; the germline J gene fills the gap. The chain is built from TRBV5-4 and TRBJ2-1; 7 bases are a match to TRBD1. CDR1 and CDR2 (germline): SGHNT, YYREEE (reference sequence). This CDR3 spans 14 amino acids. With V trimmed by 5 bases and J by 5 bases, 7 bases remained unmatched. The part of the CDR3 DNA that was read is TGTGCCAGCAGTCCCGTAGACAGGGACAATGAG. The encoded protein is CASSPVDRDNE. The full CDR3 reads CASSPVDRDNEQFF. Full variable domain (remainder filled in from reference TRBV5-4 and TRBJ2-1): ETGVTQSPTHLIKTRGQQVTLRCSSQSGHNTVSWYQQALGQGPQFIFQYYREEENGRGNFPPRFSGLQFPNYSSELNVNALELDDSALYLCASSPVDRDNEQFFGPGTRLTVL.

Comment on this clone: Other DNA sequences within the sample encode an identical CDR3. The CDR3 DNA, read in part, is TGCAGCGTTGGGACAGAAGGAAACACC. Amino acid sequence: CSVGTEGNT. The entire CDR3 reads CSVGTEGNTIYF. The chain links TRBV29-1 to TRBJ1-3, with D possibly being TRBD1 (6 bases). The read ends 3 residues early relative to the CDR3; the germline J gene fills the gap. Trimming cost V 4 bases and J 4 bases, with 8 bases left between them. This CDR3 is built from 12 residues. CDR1 is SQVTM, CDR2 ANQGSEA, per germline.